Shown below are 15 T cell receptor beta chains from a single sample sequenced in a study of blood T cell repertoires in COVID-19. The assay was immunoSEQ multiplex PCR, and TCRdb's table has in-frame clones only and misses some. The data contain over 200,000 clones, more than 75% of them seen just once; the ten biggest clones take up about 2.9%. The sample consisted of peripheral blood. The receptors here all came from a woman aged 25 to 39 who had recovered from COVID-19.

This chain's CDR3 is CASSLDTAYGYTF. In DNA, the CDR3 is TGTGCCAGCAGTCTTGACACAGCCTATGGCTACACCTTC. The V gene is TRBV7-9, the J gene TRBJ1-2; D is unclear. The CDR3 covers 13 residues. V was pared by 6 bases and J by 4 bases, with 12 bases between. CDR1 and CDR2 from the germline V gene are SEHNR and FQNEAQ (reference sequence).

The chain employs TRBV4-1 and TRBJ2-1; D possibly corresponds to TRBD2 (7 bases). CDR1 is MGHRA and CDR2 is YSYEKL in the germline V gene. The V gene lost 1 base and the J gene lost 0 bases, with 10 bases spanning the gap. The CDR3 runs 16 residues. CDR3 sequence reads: CASSQVGGASYNEQFF. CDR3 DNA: TGCGCCAGCAGCCAAGTTGGGGGGGCCTCCTACAATGAGCAGTTCTTC.

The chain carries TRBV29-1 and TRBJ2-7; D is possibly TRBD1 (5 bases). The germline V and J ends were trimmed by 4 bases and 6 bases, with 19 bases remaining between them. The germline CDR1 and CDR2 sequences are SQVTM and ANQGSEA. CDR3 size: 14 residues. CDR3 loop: CSVALPAAGFEQYF. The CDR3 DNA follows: TGCAGCGTTGCACTCCCGGCGGCAGGGTTCGAGCAGTACTTC.

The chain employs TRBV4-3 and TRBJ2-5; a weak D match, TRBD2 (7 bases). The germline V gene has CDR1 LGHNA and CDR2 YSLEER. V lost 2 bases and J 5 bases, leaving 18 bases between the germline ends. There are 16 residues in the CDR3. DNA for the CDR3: TGCGCCAGCAGCCAATCTTTGGGGGGGGGCTCGGAGACCCAGTACTTC. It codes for CASSQSLGGGSETQYF.

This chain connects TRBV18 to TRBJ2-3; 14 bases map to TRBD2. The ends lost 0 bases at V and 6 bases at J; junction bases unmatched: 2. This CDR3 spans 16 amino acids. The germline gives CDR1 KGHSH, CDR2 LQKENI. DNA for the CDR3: TGTGCCAGCTCACCACCAGGGACTAGCGGGGGTGATACGCAGTATTTT. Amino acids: CASSPPGTSGGDTQYF.

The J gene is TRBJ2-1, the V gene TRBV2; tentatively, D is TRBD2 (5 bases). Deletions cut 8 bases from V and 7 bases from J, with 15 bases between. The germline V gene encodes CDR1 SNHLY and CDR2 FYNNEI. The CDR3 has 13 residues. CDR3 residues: CASLAVGRNEQFF. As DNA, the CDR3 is TGTGCCAGCCTAGCAGTGGGTCGGAATGAGCAGTTCTTC.

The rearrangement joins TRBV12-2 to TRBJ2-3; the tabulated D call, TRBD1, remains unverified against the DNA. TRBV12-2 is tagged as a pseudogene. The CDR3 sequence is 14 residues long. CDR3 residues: CASRLEQGSDTQYF. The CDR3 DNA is TGTGCAAGTCGCTTAGAACAGGGCTCGGATACGCAGTATTTT.

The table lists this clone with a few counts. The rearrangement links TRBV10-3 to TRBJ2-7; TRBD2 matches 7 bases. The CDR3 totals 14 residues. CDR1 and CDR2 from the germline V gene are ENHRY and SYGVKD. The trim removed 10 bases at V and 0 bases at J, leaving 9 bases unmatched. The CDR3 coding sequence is TGTGCCACCAACCGCGCGGGGGACTCCTACGAGCAGTACTTC. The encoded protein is CATNRAGDSYEQYF.

CDR3 in amino acids: CASAGPNYGYTF. Written as DNA, the CDR3 is TGTGCCAGCGCAGGCCCTAACTATGGCTACACCTTC. The V and J genes are TRBV5-6 and TRBJ1-2; no firm D call. V lost 7 bases to trimming and J lost 0 bases, with 7 bases between them. From germline, CDR1 is SGHDT and CDR2 YYEEEE. The CDR3 has 12 amino acids.

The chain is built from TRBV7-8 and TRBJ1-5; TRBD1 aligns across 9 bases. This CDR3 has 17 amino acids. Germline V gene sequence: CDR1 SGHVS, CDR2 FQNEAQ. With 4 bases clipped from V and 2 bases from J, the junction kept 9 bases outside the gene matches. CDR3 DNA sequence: TGTGCCAGCAGCTCAATAGACAGGGGGATTGGCAATCAGCCCCAGCATTTT. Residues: CASSSIDRGIGNQPQHF.

The CDR3 sequence is CASSLGDSYSPLHF. CDR3 coding DNA: TGTGCCAGCAGCTTAGGTGACAGTTATTCACCCCTCCACTTT. This chain joins TRBV7-9 and TRBJ1-6, with D perhaps TRBD1 (5 bases). Trimming pared 1 base from V and 8 bases from J, leaving 9 bases between. Germline CDR1 SEHNR, CDR2 FQNEAQ (reference sequence). The length of the CDR3 is 14 residues.

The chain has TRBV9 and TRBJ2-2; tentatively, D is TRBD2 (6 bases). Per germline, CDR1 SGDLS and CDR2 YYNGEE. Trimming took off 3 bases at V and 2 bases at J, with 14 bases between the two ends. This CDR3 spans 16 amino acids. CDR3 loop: CASSERGTSNTGELFF. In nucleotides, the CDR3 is TGTGCCAGCAGCGAACGCGGGACTTCTAACACCGGGGAGCTGTTTTTT.

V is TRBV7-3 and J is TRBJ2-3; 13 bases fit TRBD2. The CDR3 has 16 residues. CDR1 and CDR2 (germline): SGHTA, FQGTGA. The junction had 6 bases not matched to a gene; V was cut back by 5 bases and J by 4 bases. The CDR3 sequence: CASSPTSGGLADTQYF. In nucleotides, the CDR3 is TGTGCCAGCAGCCCGACTAGCGGGGGGTTGGCAGATACGCAGTATTTT.

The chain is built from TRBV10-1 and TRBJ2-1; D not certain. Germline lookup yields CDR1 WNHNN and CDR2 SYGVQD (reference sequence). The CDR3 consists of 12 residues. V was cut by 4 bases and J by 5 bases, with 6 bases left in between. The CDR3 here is CASSGENNEQFF. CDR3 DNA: TGCGCCAGCAGTGGAGAGAACAATGAGCAGTTCTTC.

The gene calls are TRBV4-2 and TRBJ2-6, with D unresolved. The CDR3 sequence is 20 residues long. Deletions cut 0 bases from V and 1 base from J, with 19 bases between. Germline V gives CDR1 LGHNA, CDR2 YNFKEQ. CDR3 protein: CASSQDIDISFRSGANVLTF. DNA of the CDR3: TGTGCCAGCAGCCAAGATATCGACATTTCCTTTAGGTCTGGGGCCAACGTCCTGACTTTC.